One T cell receptor beta chain is described in this entry. The source of the sample is a study of blood T cell repertoires in COVID-19. Study context: In each case, the material was cDNA or gDNA derived from T cells, B-cell-depleted T cells, or PBMCs.

Original handling: Reference gene primer amplification yielded estimated nucleated cell counts. TCRdb's copy holds only in-frame clones and misses some; the assay was immunoSEQ multiplex PCR. V and J calls plus clone size are reproduced from that table; the DNA served to infer D and trimming. This table holds 150,000 to 200,000 clones, over 65% found once. There are 15 residues in the CDR3. Looked up from germline, CDR1 is LGHDT and CDR2 is YNNKEL (reference sequence). V lost 6 bases to trimming and J lost 7 bases, with 21 bases between them. The clonotype comes from an elderly woman with acute or convalescent COVID-19. The specimen was peripheral blood. The rearrangement uses TRBV3-1 (or the pseudogene TRBV3-2) and TRBJ1-2; perhaps TRBD1 as D (6 bases). This CDR3 reads CASSRGGARLGGYTF. CDR3 in DNA: TGTGCCAGCAGTCGTGGGGGGGCTAGATTGGGTGGCTACACCTTC.